These T cell receptor beta chains were read from a single sample in a study of T cell responses to AZD1222 COVID-19 vaccine. Generated by immunoSEQ multiplex PCR, the TCRdb table keeps only in-frame clones and is missing some. The table shows 120,000 to 150,000 clones, with 80% to 85% occurring only once. The sequencing here drew on peripheral blood, taken on day 0 of MenACWY control vaccination. The receptors here all came from an adult in good health. Each CDR3 is given with its conserved first and last residue. The D gene is left open where the match is weak. Clone size, where shown, is once, few, many, or a class for clones that have expanded.

>few|TRBD1|TRBJ1-4|TRBV3-1/TRBV3-2
TGTGCCAGCAGCCAAGACCTAAGCCGGGACAGGGATGAAAAACTGTTTTTT
CASSQDLSRDRDEKLFF
>.|TRBD2|TRBJ2-1|TRBV2
TGTGCCAGCAGTGAATTGGCGGGGGGGCTGGGTGAGCAGTTCTTC
CASSELAGGLGEQFF
>.|.|TRBJ2-5|TRBV5-1
TGCGCCAGCAGCTCCCAGGTACAAGAGACCCAGTACTTC
CASSSQVQETQYF
>.|TRBD1|TRBJ1-2|TRBV3-1/TRBV3-2
TGTGCCAGCAGCCATCAGGGGGCGTTAAGTGGCTACACCTTC
CASSHQGALSGYTF
>.|.|TRBJ1-1|TRBV6-2/TRBV6-3
TGTGCCAGCAGTTTCCGCGGGGGCTGGAACACTGAAGCTTTCTTT
CASSFRGGWNTEAFF
>few|.|TRBJ2-7|TRBV11-1
TGTGCCAGCAGCTTAAGAGCAGGGGTTGACGAGCAGTACTTC
CASSLRAGVDEQYF
>.|.|TRBJ1-1|TRBV5-6
TGTGCCAGCAGCTTTACAGGAACTGAAGCTTTCTTT
CASSFTGTEAFF
>.|.|TRBJ2-2|TRBV6-5
TGTGCCAGCAGTTACGGGGGGCAGGACACCGGGGAGCTGTTTTTT
CASSYGGQDTGELFF
>.|.|TRBJ1-2|TRBV5-1
TGCGCCAGCAGCTTGGTGCAGGCGAACTATGGCTACACCTTC
CASSLVQANYGYTF
>.|TRBD1|TRBJ2-5|TRBV6-5
TGTGCCAGCAGTTCTCAGGGGGCGAGGACCCAGTACTTC
CASSSQGARTQYF
>.|.|TRBJ1-6|TRBV19
TGTGCCAGTAGTATGGTGCAGGGTCGATCACCCCTCCACTTT
CASSMVQGRSPLHF
>.|TRBD1|TRBJ1-1|TRBV18
TGTGCCAGCTCACTAGGACAGGGGGCGCGAGTCACTGAAGCTTTCTTT
CASSLGQGARVTEAFF
>.|TRBD1|TRBJ1-4|TRBV4-1
TGCGCCAGCAGCACGAACAGGGGCACAAATGAAAAACTGTTTTTT
CASSTNRGTNEKLFF
>.|.|TRBJ1-2|TRBV5-6
TGTGCCAGCAGCCCAGAACAGTACAGCTATGGCTACACCTTC
CASSPEQYSYGYTF
>.|.|TRBJ1-3|TRBV6-6
TGTGCCAGCAGTTACATAGGGGACGGAAACACCATATATTTT
CASSYIGDGNTIYF
>.|.|TRBJ2-2|TRBV9
TGTGCCAGCAGCGTAGCAGTCGGGGAGCTGTTTTTT
CASSVAVGELFF
>.|.|TRBJ1-6|TRBV7-9
TGTGCCAGCAGCCTTTGGGACTCCAGCTCCTATAATTCACCCCTCCACTTT
CASSLWDSSSYNSPLHF
>.|.|TRBJ2-5|TRBV5-1
TGCGCCAGCAGACCGGGGCCGGCTGGGGAGACCCAGTACTTC
CASRPGPAGETQYF
>.|.|TRBJ1-1|TRBV3-1/TRBV3-2
TGTGCCAGCAGCCACGGGGGCGCGGAAGCTTTCTTT
CASSHGGAEAFF
>.|TRBD1|TRBJ2-7|TRBV25-1
TGTGCCAGCAGTGCCTCGGACAGGGTCCACGAGCAGTACTTC
CASSASDRVHEQYF
>.|TRBD1|TRBJ2-1|TRBV6-5
TGTGCCAGCAGTATTCCGGGACAGACCAATGAGCAGTTCTTC
CASSIPGQTNEQFF
>once|TRBD2|TRBJ2-1|TRBV19
TGTGCCAGTAGTAGGCGACTAGCGGGGGGAAACAATGAGCAGTTCTTC
CASSRRLAGGNNEQFF
>once|.|TRBJ2-5|TRBV7-6
TGTGCCAGCAGTCAAAGGCGGCAAGAGACCCAGTACTTC
CASSQRRQETQYF
>few|TRBD1|TRBJ1-1|TRBV5-1
TGCGCCAGCAGCACTCGGGACAGATCGAACACTGAAGCTTTCTTT
CASSTRDRSNTEAFF
>.|TRBD1|TRBJ2-4|TRBV3-1/TRBV3-2
TGTGCCAGCAGCCAAGATCCGACAGGGGGGGGGATAGCCAAAAACATTCAGTACTTC
CASSQDPTGGGIAKNIQYF
>.|.|TRBJ1-2|TRBV12-3/TRBV12-4
TGTGCCAGCAGCGTGACTTCCTACTATGGCTACACCTTC
CASSVTSYYGYTF
>.|.|TRBJ1-4|TRBV19
TGTGCCAGTAGTATGCGGCCCACGGTGGCAACTAATGAAAAACTGTTTTTT
CASSMRPTVATNEKLFF
>.|.|TRBJ2-3|TRBV29-1
TGCAGCGTTGAGGGCAGGGCCACAGATACGCAGTATTTT
CSVEGRATDTQYF
>once|.|TRBJ2-1|TRBV5-1
TGCGCCAGCAGCTTGGAGGACTCCTACAATGAGCAGTTCTTC
CASSLEDSYNEQFF
>.|TRBD1|TRBJ1-2|TRBV7-3
TGTGCCAGCAGCCCCGGGACAGGGGGCAGTGGCTACACCTTC
CASSPGTGGSGYTF
>.|.|TRBJ1-2|TRBV7-6
TGTGCCAGCATCGCTTCGGGGTTCCCCATGCGCGACTACACCTTC
CASIASGFPMRDYTF
>few|.|TRBJ2-4|TRBV6-1
TGTGCCAGCAGTGATTCGGGGGTGGCCAAAAACATTCAGTACTTC
CASSDSGVAKNIQYF
>.|.|TRBJ1-2|TRBV6-1
TGTGCCAGCAGTGAAGTTGGCAGTGGCAGGAGCAAGGACACCTTC
CASSEVGSGRSKDTF
>.|.|TRBJ1-1|TRBV7-9
TGTGCCAGCAGCTTAACTGCCATGAACACTGAAGCTTTCTTT
CASSLTAMNTEAFF
>once|.|TRBJ2-3|TRBV3-1/TRBV3-2
TGTGCCAGCAGCTTTCGCCAGGGAGATACGCAGTATTTT
CASSFRQGDTQYF
>few|.|TRBJ1-2|TRBV6-5
TGTGCCAGCAGTTACTCATCGGGTGGCTACACCTTC
CASSYSSGGYTF
>.|.|TRBJ1-3|TRBV18
TGTGCCAGCTCACCGGGCACATCTGGTAGAAACACCATATATTTT
CASSPGTSGRNTIYF
>.|TRBD1|TRBJ1-1|TRBV3-1/TRBV3-2
TGTGCCAGCAGACAGGGGGACACTGAAGCTTTCTTT
CASRQGDTEAFF
>.|.|TRBJ1-3|TRBV19
TGTGCCAGTAGCGGTAACACCATATATTTT
CASSGNTIYF
>.|TRBD1|TRBJ2-2|TRBV6-5
TGTGCCAGCTCCCGGGACAGGGTTAACACCGGGGAGCTGTTTTTT
CASSRDRVNTGELFF
>.|.|TRBJ2-5|TRBV11-2
TGTGCCAGCAGCCCGGACTACCGCCGAGGGACCCAGTACTTC
CASSPDYRRGTQYF
>.|.|TRBJ1-4|TRBV7-9
TGTGCCAGCAGCTTGACTAATGAAAAACTGTTTTTT
CASSLTNEKLFF
>.|.|TRBJ2-5|TRBV6-6
TGTGCCAGCAGTTACTCAAGCCCCCGCCAAGAGACCCAGTACTTC
CASSYSSPRQETQYF
>.|.|TRBJ2-1|TRBV5-1
TGCGCCAGCAGTGTTGGTGACTACAATGAGCAGTTCTTC
CASSVGDYNEQFF
>few|.|TRBJ2-5|TRBV19
TGTGCCAGTAGTATAATCGTAGGCGCGCCGACGCAAGAGACCCAGTACTTC
CASSIIVGAPTQETQYF
>.|TRBD1|TRBJ2-5|TRBV19
TGTGCCAGTAGTACGGACAGGGGGCGCGGGACCCAGTACTTC
CASSTDRGRGTQYF
>.|TRBD1|TRBJ2-7|TRBV19
TGTGCCAGTAGTATCGACCCAGGGGGAAGGGACGAGCAGTACTTC
CASSIDPGGRDEQYF
>few|TRBD2|TRBJ2-2|TRBV28
TGTGCCAGCAGGGAACCACCAGGGGCTAGCGGGGGGATCCCGAACACCGGGGAGCTGTTTTTT
CASREPPGASGGIPNTGELFF
>.|TRBD1|TRBJ2-2|TRBV27
TGTGCCAGCAGTTTAGTAGGACAGGTCGGAGGCACCGGGGAGCTGTTTTTT
CASSLVGQVGGTGELFF
>.|.|TRBJ1-2|TRBV5-6
TGTGCCAGCAGCTTGCCCCCCCAGGGAGACTATGGCTACACCTTC
CASSLPPQGDYGYTF
>.|TRBD1|TRBJ2-3|TRBV5-4
TGTGCCAGCAGGTCCGGGACAGGGGGCTCAGATACGCAGTATTTT
CASRSGTGGSDTQYF
>.|TRBD1|TRBJ1-2|TRBV6-5
TGTGCCAGCAACCCCAGACAGGGGGGCTACACCTTC
CASNPRQGGYTF
>few|.|TRBJ2-1|TRBV29-1
TGCAGCGTTGAAGGGGCGGCAGGGTGGGATAATGAGCAGTTCTTC
CSVEGAAGWDNEQFF
>.|TRBD2|TRBJ2-5|TRBV5-1
TGCGCCAGCAGCGACCAGGGAGGGCCTCAAGAGACCCAGTACTTC
CASSDQGGPQETQYF
>.|.|TRBJ1-3|TRBV30
TGTGCCTGGCTTCAACCGGGAGCTACTGGAAACACCATATATTTT
CAWLQPGATGNTIYF
>.|TRBD1|TRBJ1-1|TRBV14
TGTGCCAGCAGCCAAGGACCCGGGACAGGGCTAGCTTTCTTT
CASSQGPGTGLAFF
>.|.|TRBJ1-1|TRBV11-2
TGTGCCAGCAGCTTAGAAGCGGGTATAAGGGTCGGTGAAGCTTTCTTT
CASSLEAGIRVGEAFF
>.|.|TRBJ1-2|TRBV19
TGTGCCAGTAGAGCTCCGGGACACCTCAACTATGGCTACACCTTC
CASRAPGHLNYGYTF
>.|.|TRBJ1-6|TRBV7-2
TGTGCCAGCAGTTGGGGGCCAATTCTCCACTTT
CASSWGPILHF